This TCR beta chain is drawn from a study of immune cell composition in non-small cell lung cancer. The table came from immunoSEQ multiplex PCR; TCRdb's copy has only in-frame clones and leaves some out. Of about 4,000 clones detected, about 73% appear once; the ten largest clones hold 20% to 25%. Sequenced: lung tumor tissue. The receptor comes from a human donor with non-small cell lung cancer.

CDR3 sequence (DNA): TGTGCCAGCAGCTTAGGGGTCAATCAGCCCCAGCATTTT. The encoded protein is CASSLGVNQPQHF. The chain employs TRBV11-2 and TRBJ1-5, with D unclear. Germline V gene lookup returns CDR1 SGHAT and CDR2 FQNNGV. The CDR3 runs to 13 residues. Trimming took off 1 base at V and 3 bases at J, with 4 bases between the two ends.